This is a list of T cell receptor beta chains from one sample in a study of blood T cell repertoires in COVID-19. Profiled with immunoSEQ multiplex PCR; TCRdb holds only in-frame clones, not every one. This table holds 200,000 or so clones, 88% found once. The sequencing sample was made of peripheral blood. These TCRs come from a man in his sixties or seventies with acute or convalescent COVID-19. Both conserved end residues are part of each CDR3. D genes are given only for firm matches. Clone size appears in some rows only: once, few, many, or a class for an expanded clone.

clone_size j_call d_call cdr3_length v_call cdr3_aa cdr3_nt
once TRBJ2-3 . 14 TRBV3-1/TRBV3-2 CASSQDTVTDTQYF TGCGCCAGCAGCCAAGATACGGTCACAGATACGCAGTATTTT
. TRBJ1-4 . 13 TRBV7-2 CASQPGTNEKLFF TGTGCCAGCCAGCCGGGGACTAATGAAAAACTGTTTTTT
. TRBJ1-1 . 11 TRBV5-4 CASSQDSEAFF TGTGCCAGCAGCCAAGACAGTGAAGCTTTCTTT
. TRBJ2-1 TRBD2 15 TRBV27 CASRPGGKGVDEQFF TGTGCCAGCAGGCCCGGGGGGAAGGGAGTCGATGAGCAGTTCTTC
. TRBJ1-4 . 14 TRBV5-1 CASSGTGPPEKLFF TGCGCCAGCAGCGGTACGGGTCCGCCCGAAAAACTGTTTTTT
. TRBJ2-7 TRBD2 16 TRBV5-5 CASSFHPLAGTYEQYF TGTGCCAGCAGCTTTCATCCGCTAGCGGGTACCTACGAGCAGTACTTC
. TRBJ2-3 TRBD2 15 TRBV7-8 CASSLLAGGRDTQYF TGTGCCAGCAGCTTATTAGCGGGAGGCCGTGATACGCAGTATTTT
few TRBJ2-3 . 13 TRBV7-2 CASSLERSDTQYF TGTGCCAGCAGCTTAGAACGGTCAGATACGCAGTATTTT
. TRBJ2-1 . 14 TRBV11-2 CASTKGGSYNEQFF TGTGCCAGCACCAAAGGGGGCTCCTACAATGAGCAGTTCTTC
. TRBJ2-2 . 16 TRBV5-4 CASSNSGTGGTGELFF TGTGCCAGCAGCAATTCCGGGACTGGAGGAACCGGGGAGCTGTTTTTT
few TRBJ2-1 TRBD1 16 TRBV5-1 CASSLGGTAMGNEQFF TGCGCCAGCAGCTTGGGGGGGACAGCAATGGGCAATGAGCAGTTCTTC
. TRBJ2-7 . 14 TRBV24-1 CATSAPGISYEQYF TGTGCCACCAGTGCTCCAGGGATCTCCTACGAGCAGTACTTC
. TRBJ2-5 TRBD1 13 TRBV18 CASSLTGVETQYF TGTGCCAGCTCACTGACAGGGGTAGAGACCCAGTACTTC
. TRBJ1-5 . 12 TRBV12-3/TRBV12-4 CATREGIQPQHF TGTGCCACCCGCGAGGGAATTCAGCCCCAGCATTTT
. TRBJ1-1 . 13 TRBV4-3 CASSFRANTEAFF TGCGCCAGCAGCTTCAGGGCGAACACTGAAGCTTTCTTT
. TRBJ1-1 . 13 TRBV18 CASSPQADTEAFF TGTGCCAGCTCACCACAGGCGGACACTGAAGCTTTCTTT
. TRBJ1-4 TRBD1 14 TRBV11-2 CASSLAAGGEKLFF TGTGCCAGCAGCTTAGCGGCAGGGGGGGAAAAACTGTTTTTT
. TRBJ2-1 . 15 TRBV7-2 CASNTDSSSYNEQFF TGTGCCAGCAACACGGACAGCAGCTCCTACAATGAGCAGTTCTTC
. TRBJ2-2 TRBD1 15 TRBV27 CASTPGQVDTGELFF TGTGCCAGCACCCCAGGACAGGTGGACACCGGGGAGCTGTTTTTT
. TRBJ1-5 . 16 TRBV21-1 CASSKEEAVLNQPQHF TGTGCCAGCAGCAAAGAAGAGGCAGTTCTCAATCAGCCCCAGCATTTT
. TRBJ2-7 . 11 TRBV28 CASRQTDRWYF TGTGCCAGCAGACAAACAGATAGATGGTACTTC
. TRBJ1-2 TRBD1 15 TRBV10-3 CAISEPGQGGGGYTF TGTGCCATCAGTGAGCCGGGACAGGGTGGAGGTGGCTACACCTTC
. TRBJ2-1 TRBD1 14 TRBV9 CASSVRGQGDQQFF TGTGCCAGCAGCGTAAGGGGACAGGGGGACCAGCAGTTCTTC
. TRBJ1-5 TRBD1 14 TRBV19 CASQTGGGNQPQHF TGTGCCAGTCAAACAGGGGGAGGGAATCAGCCCCAGCATTTT
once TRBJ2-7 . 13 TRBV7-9 CASSVDPAGEQYF TGTGCCAGCAGCGTAGACCCGGCGGGAGAGCAGTACTTC
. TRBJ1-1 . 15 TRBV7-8 CASSLPNPGGTEAFF TGTGCCAGCAGCTTACCCAACCCGGGAGGCACTGAAGCTTTCTTT
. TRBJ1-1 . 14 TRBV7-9 CASSPRANSAEAFF TGTGCCAGCAGCCCGAGGGCCAATTCGGCCGAAGCTTTCTTT
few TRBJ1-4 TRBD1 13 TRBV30 CAWGQGINEKLFF TGTGCCTGGGGACAGGGGATAAATGAAAAACTGTTTTTT
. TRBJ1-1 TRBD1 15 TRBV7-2 CASSFQQGAGTEAFF TGTGCCAGCAGCTTCCAACAGGGGGCTGGCACTGAAGCTTTCTTT
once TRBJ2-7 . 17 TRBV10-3 CAISERAGRTITYEQYF TGTGCCATCAGTGAGCGGGCAGGGAGGACTATCACCTACGAGCAGTACTTC
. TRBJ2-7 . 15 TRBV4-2 CASSQVAGETYEQYF TGTGCCAGCAGCCAAGTGGCAGGGGAAACCTACGAGCAGTACTTC
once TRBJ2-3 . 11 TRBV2 CASTWRDTQYF TGTGCCAGCACCTGGAGAGATACGCAGTATTTT
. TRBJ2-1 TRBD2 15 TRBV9 CASSVGGGSYNEQFF TGTGCCAGCAGCGTTGGCGGGGGCTCCTACAATGAGCAGTTCTTC
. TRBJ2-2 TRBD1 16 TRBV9 CASSVSGTGGFGELFF TGTGCCAGCAGCGTTTCGGGGACAGGGGGCTTCGGGGAGCTGTTTTTT
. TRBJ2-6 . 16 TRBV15 CATSRDSLSGANVLTF TGTGCCACCAGCAGAGACAGTCTCTCTGGGGCCAACGTCCTGACTTTC
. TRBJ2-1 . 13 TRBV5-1 CASSLVFPNEQFF TGCGCCAGCAGCTTGGTCTTCCCCAATGAGCAGTTCTTC
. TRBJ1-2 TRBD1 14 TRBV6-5 CASSSGTGPGGYTF TGTGCCAGCAGTTCCGGGACAGGGCCGGGTGGCTACACCTTC
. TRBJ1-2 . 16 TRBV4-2 CASSQFQRGFNYGYTF TGTGCCAGCAGCCAATTTCAGCGGGGATTTAACTATGGCTACACCTTC
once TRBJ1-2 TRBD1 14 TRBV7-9 CASSPRTGGNGYTF TGTGCCAGCAGCCCCAGGACAGGGGGTAATGGCTACACCTTC
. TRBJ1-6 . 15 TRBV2 CASSERRLNNSPLHF TGTGCCAGCAGTGAAAGGAGGCTGAATAATTCACCCCTCCACTTT
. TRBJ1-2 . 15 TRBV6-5 CASRPQTQAYYGYTF TGTGCCAGCAGACCCCAGACACAGGCCTACTATGGCTACACCTTC
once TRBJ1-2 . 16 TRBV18 CASSPSRTGLFGGYTF TGTGCCAGCTCACCTAGCCGGACTGGGCTTTTTGGAGGCTACACCTTC
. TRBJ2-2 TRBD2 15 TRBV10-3 CAISNWAGGSGELFF TGTGCCATCAGTAATTGGGCGGGAGGTTCCGGGGAGCTGTTTTTT
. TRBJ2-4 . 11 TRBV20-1 CSAGAFDIQYF TGCAGTGCTGGGGCATTTGACATTCAGTACTTC
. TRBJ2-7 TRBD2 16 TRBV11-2 CASSLVTSGPTYEQYF TGTGCCAGCAGCTTAGTGACTAGCGGGCCAACCTACGAGCAGTACTTC
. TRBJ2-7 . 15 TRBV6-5 CASRVRGPSSYEQYF TGTGCCAGCAGAGTCAGGGGACCTAGCTCCTACGAGCAGTACTTC
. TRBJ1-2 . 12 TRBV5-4 CASSPSSYGYTF TGTGCCAGCAGCCCCTCCTCCTATGGCTACACCTTC
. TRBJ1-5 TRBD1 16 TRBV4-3 CASSPSLDRASQPQHF TGCGCCAGCAGCCCTTCCCTGGACAGGGCCTCTCAGCCCCAGCATTTT
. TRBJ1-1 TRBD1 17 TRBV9 CASSVGMPGQGRTEAFF TGTGCCAGCAGCGTAGGAATGCCGGGACAGGGACGCACTGAAGCTTTCTTT
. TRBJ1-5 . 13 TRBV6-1 CASSEPYSGPQHF TGTGCCAGCAGTGAGCCCTATTCAGGGCCCCAGCATTTT
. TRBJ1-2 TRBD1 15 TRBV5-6 CASSLRSGGAWGYTF TGTGCCAGCAGCTTACGATCAGGGGGCGCCTGGGGCTACACCTTC
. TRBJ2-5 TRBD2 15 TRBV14 CASSQNSGRSETQYF TGTGCCAGCAGCCAAAATAGCGGGAGAAGTGAGACCCAGTACTTC